This T cell receptor (beta chain) was profiled in a study of shared clonotypes between healthy human individuals. Study at large: CD4 naive cells filled three plates per donor, CD4 memory three, CD8 naive two and CD8 memory one. Study conclusions and caveats: Naive subsets generally exceeded memory subsets in estimated richness.

An assay was performed, and its level was deep. Evenly divided among several immunoSEQ plates was the genomic DNA of each subset. Here immunoSEQ multiplex PCR was the method, and the copy in TCRdb shows in-frame clones only, minus some. The table includes a few million clones, around nine tenths detected once. A word on this clone: What it binds is not known.

This CDR3 region has 13 residues. CDR1 and CDR2 from the germline V gene are SQVTM and ANQGSEA. The V and J ends lost 6 bases and 2 bases respectively, with 12 bases between them. J is TRBJ2-3 and V is TRBV29-1; the D gene is possibly TRBD1 (6 bases). The sample comprised naive CD4+ T cells sorted from blood. The subset is: CD45RA+ positively selected. The source is a man aged 18 to 29 in good health. The CDR3: CSVQGRLTDTQYF. CDR3 DNA sequence: TGCAGCGTACAGGGTAGGCTCACAGATACGCAGTATTTT.